This TCR beta chain emerged from a study of cytomegalovirus exposure and HLA in healthy donors. General study results and limits: The authors later linked a missense DCLRE1C variant to TCR beta V- and J-gene trimming.

Germline CDR1 and CDR2: SGHKS and YYEKEE (reference sequence). CDR3 length: 14 amino acids. Trimming took off 0 bases at V and 6 bases at J, with 11 bases between the two ends. PCR used 60 Vbeta primers and 13 Jbeta primers. The assay was immunoSEQ multiplex PCR, and TCRdb's table has in-frame clones only and misses some. This repertoire shows about 150,000 clones, around 79% found once; its top ten account for roughly 3.6%. As concerns this clone: Its target is unknown.

The sample taken for sequencing was PBMCs. The rearrangement links TRBV5-5 to TRBJ2-3, with D perhaps matching TRBD2 (5 bases). This clonotype was obtained from a human donor in good health. The CDR3 DNA follows: TGTGCCAGCAGCTTGGGGGCGGGTATGGATACGCAGTATTTT. Its protein product is CASSLGAGMDTQYF.